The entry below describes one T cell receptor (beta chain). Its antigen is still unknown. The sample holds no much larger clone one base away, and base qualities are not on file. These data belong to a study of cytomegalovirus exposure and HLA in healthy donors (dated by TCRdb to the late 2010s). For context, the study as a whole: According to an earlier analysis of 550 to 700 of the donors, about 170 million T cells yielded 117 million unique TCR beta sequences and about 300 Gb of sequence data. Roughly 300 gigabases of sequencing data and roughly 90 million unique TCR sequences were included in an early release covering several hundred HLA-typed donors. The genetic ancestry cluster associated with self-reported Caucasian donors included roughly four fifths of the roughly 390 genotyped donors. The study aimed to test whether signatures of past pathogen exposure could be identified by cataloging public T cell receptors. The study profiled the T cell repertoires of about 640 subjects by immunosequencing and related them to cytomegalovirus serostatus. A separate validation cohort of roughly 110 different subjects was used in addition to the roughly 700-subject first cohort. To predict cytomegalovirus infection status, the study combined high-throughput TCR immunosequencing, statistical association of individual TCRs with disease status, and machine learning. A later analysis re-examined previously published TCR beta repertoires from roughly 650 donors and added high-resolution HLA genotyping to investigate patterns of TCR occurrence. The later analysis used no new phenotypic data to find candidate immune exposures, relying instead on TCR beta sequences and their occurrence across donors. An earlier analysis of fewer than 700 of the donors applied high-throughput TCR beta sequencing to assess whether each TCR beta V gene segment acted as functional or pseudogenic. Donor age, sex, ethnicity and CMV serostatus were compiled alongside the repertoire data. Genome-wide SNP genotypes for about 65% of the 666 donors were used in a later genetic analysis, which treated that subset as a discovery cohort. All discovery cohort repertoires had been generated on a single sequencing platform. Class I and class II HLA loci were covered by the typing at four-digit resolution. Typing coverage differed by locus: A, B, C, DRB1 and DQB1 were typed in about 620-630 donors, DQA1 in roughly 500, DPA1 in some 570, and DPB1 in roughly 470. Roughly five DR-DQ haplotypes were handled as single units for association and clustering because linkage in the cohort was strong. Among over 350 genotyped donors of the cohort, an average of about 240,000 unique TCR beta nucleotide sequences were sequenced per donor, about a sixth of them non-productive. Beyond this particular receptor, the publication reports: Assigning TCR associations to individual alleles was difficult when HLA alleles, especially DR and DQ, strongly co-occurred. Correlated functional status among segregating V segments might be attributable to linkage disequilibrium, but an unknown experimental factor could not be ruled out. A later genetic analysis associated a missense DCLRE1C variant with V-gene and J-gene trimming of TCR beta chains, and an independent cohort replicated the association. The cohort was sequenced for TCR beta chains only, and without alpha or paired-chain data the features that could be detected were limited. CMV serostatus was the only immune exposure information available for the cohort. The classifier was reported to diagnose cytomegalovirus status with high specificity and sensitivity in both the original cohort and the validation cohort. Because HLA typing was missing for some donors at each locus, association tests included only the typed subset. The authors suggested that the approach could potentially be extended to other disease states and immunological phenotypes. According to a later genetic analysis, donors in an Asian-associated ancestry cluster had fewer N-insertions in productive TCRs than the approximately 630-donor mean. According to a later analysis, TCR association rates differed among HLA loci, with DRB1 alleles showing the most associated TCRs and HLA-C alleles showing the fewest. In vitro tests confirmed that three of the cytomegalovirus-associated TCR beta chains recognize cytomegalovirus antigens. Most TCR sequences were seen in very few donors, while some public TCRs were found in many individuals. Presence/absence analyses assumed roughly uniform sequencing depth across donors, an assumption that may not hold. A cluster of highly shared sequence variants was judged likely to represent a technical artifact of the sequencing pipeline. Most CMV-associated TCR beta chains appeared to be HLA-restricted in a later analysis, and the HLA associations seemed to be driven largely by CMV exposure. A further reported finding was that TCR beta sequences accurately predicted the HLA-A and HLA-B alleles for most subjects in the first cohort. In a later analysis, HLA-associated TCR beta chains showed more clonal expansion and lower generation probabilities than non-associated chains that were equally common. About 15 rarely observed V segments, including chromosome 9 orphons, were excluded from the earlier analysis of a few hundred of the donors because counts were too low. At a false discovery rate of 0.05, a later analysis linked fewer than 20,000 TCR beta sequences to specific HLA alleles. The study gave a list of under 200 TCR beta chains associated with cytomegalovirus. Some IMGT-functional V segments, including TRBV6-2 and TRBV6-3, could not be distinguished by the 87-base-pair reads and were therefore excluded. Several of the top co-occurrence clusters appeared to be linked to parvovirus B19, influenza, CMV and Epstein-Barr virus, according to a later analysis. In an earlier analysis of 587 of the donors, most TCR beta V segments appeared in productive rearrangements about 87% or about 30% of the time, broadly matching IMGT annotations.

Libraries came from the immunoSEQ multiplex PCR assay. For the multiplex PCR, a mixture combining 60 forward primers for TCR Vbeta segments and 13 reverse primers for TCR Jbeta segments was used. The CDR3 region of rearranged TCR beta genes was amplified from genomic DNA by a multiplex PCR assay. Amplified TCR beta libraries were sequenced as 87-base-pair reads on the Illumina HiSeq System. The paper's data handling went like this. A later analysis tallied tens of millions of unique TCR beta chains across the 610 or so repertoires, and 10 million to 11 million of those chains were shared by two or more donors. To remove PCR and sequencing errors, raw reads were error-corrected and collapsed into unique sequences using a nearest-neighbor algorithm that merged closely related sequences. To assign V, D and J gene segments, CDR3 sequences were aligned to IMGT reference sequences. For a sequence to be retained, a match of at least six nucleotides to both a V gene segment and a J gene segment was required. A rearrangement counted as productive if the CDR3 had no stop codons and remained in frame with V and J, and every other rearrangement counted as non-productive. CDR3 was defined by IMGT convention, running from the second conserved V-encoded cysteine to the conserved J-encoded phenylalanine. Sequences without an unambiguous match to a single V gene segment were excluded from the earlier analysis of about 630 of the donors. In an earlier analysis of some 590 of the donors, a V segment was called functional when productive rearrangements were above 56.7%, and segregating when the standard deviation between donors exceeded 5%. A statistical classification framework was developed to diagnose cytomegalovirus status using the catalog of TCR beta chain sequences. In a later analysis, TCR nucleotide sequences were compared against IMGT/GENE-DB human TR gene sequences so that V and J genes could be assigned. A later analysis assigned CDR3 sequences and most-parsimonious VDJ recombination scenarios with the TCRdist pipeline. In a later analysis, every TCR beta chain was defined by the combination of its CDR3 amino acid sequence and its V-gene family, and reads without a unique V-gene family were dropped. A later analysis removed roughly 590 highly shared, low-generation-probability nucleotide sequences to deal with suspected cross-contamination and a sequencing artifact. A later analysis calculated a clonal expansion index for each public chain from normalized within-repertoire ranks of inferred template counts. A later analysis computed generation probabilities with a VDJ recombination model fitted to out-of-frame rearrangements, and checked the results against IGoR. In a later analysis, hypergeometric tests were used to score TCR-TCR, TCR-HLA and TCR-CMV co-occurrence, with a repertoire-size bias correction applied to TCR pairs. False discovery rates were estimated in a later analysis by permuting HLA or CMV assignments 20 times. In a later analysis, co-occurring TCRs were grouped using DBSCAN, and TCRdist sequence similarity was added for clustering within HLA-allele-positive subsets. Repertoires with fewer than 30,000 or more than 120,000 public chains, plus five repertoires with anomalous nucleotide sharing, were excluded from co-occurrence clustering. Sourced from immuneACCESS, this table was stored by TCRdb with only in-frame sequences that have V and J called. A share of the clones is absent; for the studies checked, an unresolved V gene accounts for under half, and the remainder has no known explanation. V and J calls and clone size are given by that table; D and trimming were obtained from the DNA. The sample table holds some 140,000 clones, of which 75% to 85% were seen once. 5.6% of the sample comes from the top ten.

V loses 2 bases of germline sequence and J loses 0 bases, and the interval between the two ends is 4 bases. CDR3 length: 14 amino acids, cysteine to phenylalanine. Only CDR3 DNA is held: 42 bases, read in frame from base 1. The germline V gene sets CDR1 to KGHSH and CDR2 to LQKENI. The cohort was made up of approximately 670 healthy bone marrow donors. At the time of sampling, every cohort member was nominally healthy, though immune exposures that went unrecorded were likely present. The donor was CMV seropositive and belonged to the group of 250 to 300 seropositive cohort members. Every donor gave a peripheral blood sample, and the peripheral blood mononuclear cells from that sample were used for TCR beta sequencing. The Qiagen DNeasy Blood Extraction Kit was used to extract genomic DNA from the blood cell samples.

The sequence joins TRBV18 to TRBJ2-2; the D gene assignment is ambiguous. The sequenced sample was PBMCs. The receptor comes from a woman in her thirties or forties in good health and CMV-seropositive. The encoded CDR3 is CASSPDSNTGELFF. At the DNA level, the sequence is TGTGCCAGCTCACCAGACTCGAACACCGGGGAGCTGTTTTTT.